This TCR beta chain was sequenced in a study of blood T cell repertoires in COVID-19. Study information: Some COVID-19 samples were acute and others convalescent; all came from the United States, Italy and Spain. PBMCs, B-cell-depleted T cells, or T cells provided the cDNA or gDNA that made up the material.

Unmatched junction bases numbered 10, after V lost 8 bases and J lost 4 bases. Germline CDR1 is LGHDT and CDR2 is YNNKEL (reference sequence). The CDR3 length is 16 residues. Repertoires were generated with immunoSEQ multiplex PCR, while TCRdb's copy carries only in-frame clones and drops some. The sample holds 260,000 or so clones; roughly 80% are singletons and the top ten take 6% to 8%. Patients at the Seattle site were enrolled during active infection and followed longitudinally. The chain has TRBV3-1 (or the pseudogene TRBV3-2) and TRBJ2-6; TRBD2 matches at 8 bases. Sample: peripheral blood. The receptor was derived from an elderly woman with COVID-19, enrolled during active disease. This CDR3 is CASGPGGPSGANVLTF. The CDR3 DNA reads as TGTGCCAGCGGCCCGGGGGGGCCTTCGGGGGCCAACGTCCTGACTTTC.